This TCR beta chain comes out of a study of Tregs in tolerant kidney transplant recipients. Findings and limits, study-wide: Validation in larger populations is needed because few patients were studied.

Unstimulated regulatory T cells (CD4+CD25+CD127-), CD4+CD25- non-regulatory cells, CD4 and CD8 cells were FACS-sorted from thawed PBMCs. In germline, CDR1 is MDHEN, CDR2 SYDVKM. V trimming: 1 base; J trimming: 4 bases; junction bases outside the gene matches: 4. CDR3 length: 15 amino acids. Regarding this clone: Its antigen is unidentified.

Assay: immunoSEQ multiplex PCR; the TCRdb copy retains only in-frame clones and omits some. Of about 64,000 clones detected, 95% to 98% appear once; the ten largest clones hold 0.34%. The chain employs TRBV28 and TRBJ1-2; 9 nucleotides match TRBD1. The source of this sequence is a human donor who received a combined kidney and bone marrow transplant. The sequences come from Tregs from blood, collected before the transplant. DNA for the CDR3: TGTGCCAGCAGTTTATATGGGACAGGGCGCTATGGCTACACCTTC. Encoded protein: CASSLYGTGRYGYTF.